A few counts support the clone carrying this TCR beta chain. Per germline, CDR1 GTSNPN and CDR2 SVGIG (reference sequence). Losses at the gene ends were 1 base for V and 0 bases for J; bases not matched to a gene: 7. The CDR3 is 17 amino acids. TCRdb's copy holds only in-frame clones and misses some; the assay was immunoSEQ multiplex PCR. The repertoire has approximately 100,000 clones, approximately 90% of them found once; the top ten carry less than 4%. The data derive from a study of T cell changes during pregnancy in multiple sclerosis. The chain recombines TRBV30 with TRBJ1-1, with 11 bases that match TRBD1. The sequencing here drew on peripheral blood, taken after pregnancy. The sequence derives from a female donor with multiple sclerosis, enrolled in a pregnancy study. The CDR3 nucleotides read TGTGCCTGGAGTGCTAGGGACAGGGGGTACATGAACACTGAAGCTTTCTTT. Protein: CAWSARDRGYMNTEAFF.